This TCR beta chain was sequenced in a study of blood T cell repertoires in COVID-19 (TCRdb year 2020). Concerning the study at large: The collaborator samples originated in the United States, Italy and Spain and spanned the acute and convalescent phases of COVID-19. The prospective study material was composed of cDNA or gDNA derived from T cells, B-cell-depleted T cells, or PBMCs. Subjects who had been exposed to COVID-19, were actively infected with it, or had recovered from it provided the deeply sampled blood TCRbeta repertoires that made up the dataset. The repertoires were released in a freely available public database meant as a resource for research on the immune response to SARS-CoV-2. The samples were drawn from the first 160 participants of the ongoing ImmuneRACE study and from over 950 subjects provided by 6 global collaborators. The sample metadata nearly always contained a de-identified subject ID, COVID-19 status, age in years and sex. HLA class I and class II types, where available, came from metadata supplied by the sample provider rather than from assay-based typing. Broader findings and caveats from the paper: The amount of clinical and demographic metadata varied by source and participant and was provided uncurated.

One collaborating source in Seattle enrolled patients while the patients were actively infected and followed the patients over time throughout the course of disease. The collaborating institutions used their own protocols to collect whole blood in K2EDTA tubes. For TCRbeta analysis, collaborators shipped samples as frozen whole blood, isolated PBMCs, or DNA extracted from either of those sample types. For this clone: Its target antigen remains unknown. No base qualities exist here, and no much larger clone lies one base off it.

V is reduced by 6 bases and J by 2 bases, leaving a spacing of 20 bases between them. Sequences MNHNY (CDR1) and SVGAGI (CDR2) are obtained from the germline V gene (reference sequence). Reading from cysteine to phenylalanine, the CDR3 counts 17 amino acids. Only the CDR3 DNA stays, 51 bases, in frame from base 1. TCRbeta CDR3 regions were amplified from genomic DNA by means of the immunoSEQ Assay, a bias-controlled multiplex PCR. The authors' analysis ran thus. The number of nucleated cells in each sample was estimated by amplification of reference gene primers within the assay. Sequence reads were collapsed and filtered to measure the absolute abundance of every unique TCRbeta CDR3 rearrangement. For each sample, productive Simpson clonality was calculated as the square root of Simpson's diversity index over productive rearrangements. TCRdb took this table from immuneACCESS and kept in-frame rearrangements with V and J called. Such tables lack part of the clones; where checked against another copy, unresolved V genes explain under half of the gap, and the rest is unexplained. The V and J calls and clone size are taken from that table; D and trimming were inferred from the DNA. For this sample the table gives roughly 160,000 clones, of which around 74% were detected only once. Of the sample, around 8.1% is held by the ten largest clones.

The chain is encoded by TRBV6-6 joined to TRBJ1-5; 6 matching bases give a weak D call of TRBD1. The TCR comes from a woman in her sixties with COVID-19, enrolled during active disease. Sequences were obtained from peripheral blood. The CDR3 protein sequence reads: CASSRPQGLQRNQPQHF. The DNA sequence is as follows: TGTGCCAGCAGCCGACCACAGGGTCTCCAGCGCAATCAGCCCCAGCATTTT.